Detailed here is one T cell receptor beta chain. RNA was extracted and reverse transcribed into cDNA as the sequencing template. Clones were read by immunoSEQ multiplex PCR, and TCRdb kept only the in-frame ones, dropping some. The data contain 200,000 to 250,000 clones, under 40% of them singletons. These data belong to a study of CD8+ T cells in alopecia areata. The treatment here: oral pan-JAK inhibitor, 5-10 mg twice daily. V gave up 5 bases and J gave up 4 bases; unmatched junction bases: 2. CDR3 length: 14 residues. Germline V CDR1 and CDR2: MNHEY, SVGAGI. This TCR was recovered from a human donor with alopecia areata. The material sequenced was CD4+ T cells sorted from blood, taken at roughly week 30, from a patient treated with tofacitinib. The chain couples TRBV6-5 to TRBJ1-6; 7 positions agree with TRBD1. CDR3 bases: TGTGCCAGCAGTAGGGACAGATATAATTCACCCCTCCACTTT. Translation: CASSRDRYNSPLHF.